The 21 T cell receptor beta chains given below trace back to one sample, sequenced in a study of early T cells in non-severe SARS-CoV-2 infection. One entry per CDR3 protein results from TCRdb running MiXCR on the 5' RACE reads. In the table there are fewer than 80,000 distinct CDR3 sequences, around 13% of which are singletons. Sequenced input: whole blood. These receptors all stem from an adult who was a healthcare worker with PCR-confirmed SARS-CoV-2 infection or an uninfected control (not recorded which).

This clonotype was counted a few times. The rearrangement uses TRBV12-3 or TRBV12-4 and TRBJ1-5; D gene unclear. Trimming removed 2 bases from V and 0 bases from J, with 8 bases in between. The CDR3 consists of 15 residues. As DNA, the CDR3 is TGTGCCAGCAGTTTAAGCGGCGATAGCAATCAGCCCCAGCATTTT. Translated: CASSLSGDSNQPQHF.

Many counts were recorded for this clonotype. V is TRBV3-1 and J is TRBJ2-7; D call uncertain. The CDR3 spans 14 residues. CDR1 is LGHDT and CDR2 is YNNKEL in the germline V gene (reference sequence). V dropped 6 bases and J dropped 6 bases, with 18 bases sitting between them. CDR3 nucleotides: TGTGCCAGCAGTCGTGGCAGGCGATATGTCGAGCAGTACTTC. It codes for CASSRGRRYVEQYF.

V gene TRBV7-8 combines with J gene TRBJ2-7, with D possibly matching TRBD2 (6 bases). The CDR3 is made up of 17 amino acids. Germline CDR1 is SGHVS and CDR2 is FQNEAQ. Trimming pared 0 bases from V and 4 bases from J, leaving 19 bases between. The CDR3 sequence is CASSLARQEGGLYEQYF. CDR3 coding DNA: TGTGCCAGCAGCTTAGCAAGGCAGGAGGGTGGGTTATACGAGCAGTACTTC.

This chain connects TRBV5-4 to TRBJ2-3, with D unresolved. This CDR3 has 16 amino acids. V lost 4 bases to trimming and J lost 0 bases, with 15 bases between them. Germline V CDR1 and CDR2: SGHNT, YYREEE (reference sequence). CDR3: CASSPPRFSSTDTQYF. DNA of the CDR3: TGTGCCAGCAGCCCCCCGAGGTTTTCTAGCACAGATACGCAGTATTTT.

This clonotype was counted many times. The chain is built from TRBV18 and TRBJ1-5, with no clear D. There are 18 residues in the CDR3. V was trimmed by 1 base and J by 7 bases, leaving 23 bases between them. CDR1 and CDR2 from the germline V gene are KGHSH and LQKENI. DNA for the CDR3: TGTGCCAGCTCACCACAAGGACTCTACTCATTGGTGGGGCAGCCCCAGCATTTT. It yields the protein CASSPQGLYSLVGQPQHF.

The gene calls are TRBV5-5 and TRBJ1-1; D is unclear. The ends were cut back, 0 bases at V and 4 bases at J, with 10 bases in the middle. Per germline, CDR1 SGHKS and CDR2 YYEKEE (reference sequence). The CDR3 spans 14 residues. The CDR3 sequence is CASSLASRSTEAFF. In DNA, the CDR3 is TGTGCCAGCAGCTTGGCCTCGAGGAGCACTGAAGCTTTCTTT.

Written as DNA, the CDR3 is TGTGCCACCAGCAGAGATGGGCTAGCGGGTTACGAGCAGTACTTC. Protein: CATSRDGLAGYEQYF. The chain joins TRBV15 to TRBJ2-7; TRBD2 agrees at 8 bases. This CDR3 spans 15 amino acids. Germline V gene sequence: CDR1 LNHNV, CDR2 YYDKDF (reference sequence). The trim removed 0 bases at V and 4 bases at J, leaving 5 bases unmatched.

There are many counts of this clonotype. This chain connects TRBV7-2 to TRBJ1-5; tentative D call: TRBD1 (5 bases). The CDR3 runs 16 residues. Germline loops: CDR1 SGHTA, CDR2 FQGNSA. Trimming removed 3 bases from V and 0 bases from J, with 12 bases in between. The CDR3 DNA sequence: TGTGCCAGCAGCTTCCGGGGGGTAGGTAGCAATCAGCCCCAGCATTTT. This sequence encodes CASSFRGVGSNQPQHF.

This clonotype was detected many times. V usage is TRBV27 and J usage is TRBJ1-1; 9 nucleotides agree with TRBD1. Germline CDR1 and CDR2: MNHEY and SMNVEV (reference sequence). CDR3 size: 15 residues. V was clipped by 4 bases and J by 5 bases; unmatched bases: 8. This chain's CDR3 is CASSSPGTGKTEAFF. The CDR3 DNA reads TGTGCCAGCAGTTCCCCCGGGACAGGGAAAACTGAAGCTTTCTTT.

V usage is TRBV3-1 and J usage is TRBJ2-7, with D maybe TRBD2 (5 bases). Germline V gives CDR1 LGHDT, CDR2 YNNKEL (reference sequence). Trimming removed 5 bases from V and 1 base from J, with 12 bases in between. CDR3 size: 14 residues. The CDR3 loop reads CASSSSRGSYEQYF. CDR3 DNA sequence: TGTGCCAGCAGCTCCTCTAGAGGGTCCTACGAGCAGTACTTC.

The V call is TRBV20-1, the J call TRBJ2-5, with unresolved D. The V end was cut by 0 bases, the J end by 2 bases, with 7 bases between. Germline lookup yields CDR1 DFQATT and CDR2 SNEGSKA (reference sequence). The CDR3 has 13 residues. In nucleotides, the CDR3 is TGCAGTGCTAGAGATCTTCAGCAAGAGACCCAGTACTTC. This gives the protein CSARDLQQETQYF.

At least ten counts were recorded for this clonotype. The chain joins TRBV2 to TRBJ2-3; the D gene is possibly TRBD1 (6 bases). V lost 5 bases, J lost 1 base, and 13 bases lay in between. Germline CDR1 is SNHLY and CDR2 is FYNNEI. This CDR3 is 15 amino acids long. The CDR3 sequence: CASSLQGLRTDTQYF. CDR3 sequence (DNA): TGTGCCAGCAGTTTACAGGGCCTTCGCACAGATACGCAGTATTTT.

J is TRBJ1-3 and V is TRBV14; D remains ambiguous. V lost 11 bases and J 4 bases, leaving 9 bases between the germline ends. CDR3 length equals 11 residues. In germline, CDR1 is SGHDN, CDR2 FVKESK. In nucleotides, the CDR3 is TGTGCCTCGGGGAGCGGAAACACCATATATTTT. Its translation is CASGSGNTIYF.

The V call is TRBV12-5, the J call TRBJ2-3; a possible D gene is TRBD2 (5 bases). CDR3 length equals 12 residues. V gave up 7 bases and J gave up 11 bases, with 16 bases separating them. Per the germline V gene, CDR1 is LGHNT and CDR2 is FRNRAP. This CDR3 reads CASASSGVVQYF. CDR3 sequence (DNA): TGTGCTAGTGCCTCAAGCGGAGTGGTGCAGTATTTT. The complete variable domain, with remaining parts taken from reference TRBV12-5 and TRBJ2-3, reads DARVTQTPRHKVTEMGQEVTMRCQPILGHNTVFWYRQTMMQGLELLAYFRNRAPLDDSGMPKDRFSAEMPDATLATLKIQPSEPRDSAVYFCASASSGVVQYFGPGTRLTVL.

This clonotype is medium-sized (0.01 to 0.1%). The CDR3 sequence is CASSYLGQGYSPLHF. DNA for the CDR3: TGTGCCAGCAGTTACTTGGGACAGGGTTATTCACCCCTCCACTTT. The chain employs TRBV6-6 and TRBJ1-6, with 9 bases fitting TRBD1. The CDR3 consists of 15 residues. Germline CDR1 reads MNHNY; CDR2 reads SVGAGI (reference sequence). V was pared by 1 base and J by 8 bases, with 3 bases of the junction left unmatched.

This clonotype has just a few counts. The chain links TRBV6-1 to TRBJ1-1, with no clear D. Trimming shortened V by 7 bases and J by 3 bases, and 15 bases separated the two germline ends. CDR1 and CDR2 from the germline V gene are MNHNS and SASEGT. The CDR3 extends over 14 amino acids. The CDR3 is CASNHLGMDTEAFF. The CDR3, as DNA: TGTGCCAGCAACCACCTGGGAATGGACACTGAAGCTTTCTTT.

This clonotype occurred many times. This chain uses TRBV29-1 with TRBJ2-1; 8 bases are a match to TRBD2. The V gene's germline CDR1 is SQVTM and CDR2 ANQGSEA. CDR3 length equals 13 residues. With V trimmed by 6 bases and J by 4 bases, 5 bases remained unmatched. CDR3 residues: CSVSGRAYNEQFF. As DNA, the CDR3 is TGCAGCGTCTCCGGGAGGGCTTACAATGAGCAGTTCTTC.

This clonotype showed up many times. This chain joins TRBV12-3 or TRBV12-4 and TRBJ2-6, with 8 bases aligning to TRBD1. J was trimmed by 2 bases and V by 5 bases; bases with no gene match: 5. This CDR3 contains 16 residues. As DNA, the CDR3 is TGTGCCAGCAGTCGGTGGACAGGGACTGGGGCCAACGTCCTGACTTTC. Its translation: CASSRWTGTGANVLTF.

This clonotype was observed many times. The chain uses TRBV5-1 and TRBJ2-1, with TRBD1 identical over 12 bases. The CDR3 is 17 residues long. CDR1 is SGHRS, CDR2 YFSETQ, per germline. Trimming took 0 bases from V and 5 from J; bases not matched to a gene: 6. The CDR3 DNA sequence: TGCGCCAGCAGCTTGGCGGGACAGGGGGCTGGAAACAATGAGCAGTTCTTC. Protein product: CASSLAGQGAGNNEQFF.

This clonotype was found a few times. This chain links TRBV5-1 with TRBJ1-4; 9 nucleotides line up with TRBD1. Germline V CDR1 and CDR2: SGHRS, YFSETQ. CDR3 length equals 14 residues. With V trimmed by 4 bases and J by 8 bases, 6 bases remained unmatched. CDR3 sequence reads: CASSAQGAGEKLFF. CDR3 nucleotides: TGCGCCAGCAGCGCACAGGGGGCCGGCGAAAAACTGTTTTTT.

This clonotype was found many times. The rearrangement joins TRBV29-1 to TRBJ2-5, with 12 bases identical to TRBD1. In germline, CDR1 is SQVTM, CDR2 ANQGSEA. The V and J ends lost 6 bases and 4 bases, in that order; junction bases with no gene match: 3. The CDR3 runs 13 residues. The CDR3 DNA sequence: TGCAGCGTCGGGACAGGGGGCCTAGAGACCCAGTACTTC. It translates to CSVGTGGLETQYF. The complete variable domain, with remaining parts taken from reference TRBV29-1 and TRBJ2-5, reads SAVISQKPSRDICQRGTSLTIQCQVDSQVTMMFWYRQQPGQSLTLIATANQGSEATYESGFVIDKFPISRPNLTFSTLTVSNMSPEDSSIYLCSVGTGGLETQYFGPGTRLLVL.